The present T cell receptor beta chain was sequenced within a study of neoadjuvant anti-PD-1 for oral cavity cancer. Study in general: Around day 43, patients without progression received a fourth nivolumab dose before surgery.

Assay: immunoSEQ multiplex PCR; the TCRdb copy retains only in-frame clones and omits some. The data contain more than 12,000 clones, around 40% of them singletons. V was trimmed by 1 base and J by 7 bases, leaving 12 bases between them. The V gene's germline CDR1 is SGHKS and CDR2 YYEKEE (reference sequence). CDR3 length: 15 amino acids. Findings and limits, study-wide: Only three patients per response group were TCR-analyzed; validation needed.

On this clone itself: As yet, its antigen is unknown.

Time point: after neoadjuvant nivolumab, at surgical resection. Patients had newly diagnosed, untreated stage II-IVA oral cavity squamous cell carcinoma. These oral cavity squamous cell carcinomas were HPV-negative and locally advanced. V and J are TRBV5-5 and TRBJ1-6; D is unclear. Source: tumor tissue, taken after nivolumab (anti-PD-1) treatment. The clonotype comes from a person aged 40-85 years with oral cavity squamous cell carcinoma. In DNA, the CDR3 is TGTGCCAGCAGCTTGTCCCCCAATACCAATTCACCCCTCCACTTT. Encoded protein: CASSLSPNTNSPLHF. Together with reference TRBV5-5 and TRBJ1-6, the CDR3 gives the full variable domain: DAGVTQSPTHLIKTRGQQVTLRCSPISGHKSVSWYQQVLGQGPQFIFQYYEKEERGRGNFPDRFSARQFPNYSSELNVNALLLGDSALYLCASSLSPNTNSPLHFGNGTRLTVT.